This T cell receptor (beta chain) was observed in a study of OX40 agonist ivuxolimab in advanced cancers. For the study at large: It was permissible to have had prior anti-PD-1, anti-PD-L1 or anti-CTLA-4 therapy, and approximately 40% had some. Points from the study as a whole: Patients who responded partially at 0.1-3.0 mg/kg showed clonal expansion ranking among the lowest.

Generated by immunoSEQ multiplex PCR, the TCRdb table keeps only in-frame clones and is missing some. The sample yields 45,000 or so clones, around nine tenths seen once. Regarding this clone: Its specificity is not known.

V was shortened by 4 bases and J by 2 bases, with 13 bases between the two germline ends. Germline V CDR1 and CDR2: SGHDT, YYEEEE. The CDR3 covers 14 residues. This chain uses TRBV5-6 with TRBJ2-7; D is possibly TRBD1 (5 bases). Sequenced here: CD4+ or CD8+ T cells sorted from blood, sampled in a trial of the OX40 agonist ivuxolimab. This sequence was found in an adult with an advanced solid tumor such as melanoma, head and neck, liver or kidney cancer. The CDR3 region has the DNA TGTGCCAGCAGCCCAGGGCCGAGCCCCTACGAGCAGTACTTC. The encoded protein is CASSPGPSPYEQYF.